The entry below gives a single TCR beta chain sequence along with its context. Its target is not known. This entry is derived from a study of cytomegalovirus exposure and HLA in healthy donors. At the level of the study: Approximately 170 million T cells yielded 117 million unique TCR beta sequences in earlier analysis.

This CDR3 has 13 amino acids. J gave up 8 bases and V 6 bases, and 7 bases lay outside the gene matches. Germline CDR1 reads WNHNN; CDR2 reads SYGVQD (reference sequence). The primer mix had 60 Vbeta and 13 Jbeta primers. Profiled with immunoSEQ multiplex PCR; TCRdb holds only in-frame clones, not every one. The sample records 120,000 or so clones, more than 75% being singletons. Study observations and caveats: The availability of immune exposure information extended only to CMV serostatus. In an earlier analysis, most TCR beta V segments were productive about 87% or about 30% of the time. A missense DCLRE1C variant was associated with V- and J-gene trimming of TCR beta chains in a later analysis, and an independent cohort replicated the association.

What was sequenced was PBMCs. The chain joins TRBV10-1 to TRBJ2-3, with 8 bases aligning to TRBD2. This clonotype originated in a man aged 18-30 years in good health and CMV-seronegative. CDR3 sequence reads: CASSPNRGGTQYF. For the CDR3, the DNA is TGCGCCAGCAGCCCCAACCGGGGGGGTACGCAGTATTTT.